This paragraph reports one TCR beta chain. CDR1 is LGHDT, CDR2 YNNKEL, per germline (reference sequence). The CDR3 length is 13 residues. With 4 bases removed from V and 4 bases from J, the gap between germline ends came to 11 bases. This record comes from a study of blood T cell repertoires in COVID-19. Study in general: The study drew acute and convalescent COVID-19 samples from the United States, Italy and Spain. In each case, the material was cDNA or gDNA derived from T cells, B-cell-depleted T cells, or PBMCs.

Per the original methods: By means of reference gene primer amplification, nucleated cell counts were estimated. Sequencing used immunoSEQ multiplex PCR; TCRdb keeps in-frame clones, though not all of them. The DNA gave D and trimming, while V, J and clone size come from that table. Of around 72,000 clones in the sample, about 90% are singletons; the top ten hold more than 7.5%. The receptor's source is a man aged 50 to 60 with active COVID-19. The chain has TRBV3-1 (or the pseudogene TRBV3-2) and TRBJ2-7, with a possible D match to TRBD1 (6 bases). The sample consisted of peripheral blood. CDR3 amino acids: CASSPGQLYEQYF. The CDR3 coding sequence is TGTGCCAGCAGCCCAGGACAGTTATACGAGCAGTACTTC.